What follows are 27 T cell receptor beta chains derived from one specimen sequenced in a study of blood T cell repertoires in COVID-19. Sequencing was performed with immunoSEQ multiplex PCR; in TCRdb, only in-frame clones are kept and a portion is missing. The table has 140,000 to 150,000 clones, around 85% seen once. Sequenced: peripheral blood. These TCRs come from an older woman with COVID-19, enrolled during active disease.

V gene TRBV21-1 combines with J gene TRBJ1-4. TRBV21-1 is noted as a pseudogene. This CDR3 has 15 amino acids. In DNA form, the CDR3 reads TGTGCCAGCAGCCGGACGGGCAGGGAGGGTGAAAAACTGTTTTTT. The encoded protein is CASSRTGREGEKLFF.

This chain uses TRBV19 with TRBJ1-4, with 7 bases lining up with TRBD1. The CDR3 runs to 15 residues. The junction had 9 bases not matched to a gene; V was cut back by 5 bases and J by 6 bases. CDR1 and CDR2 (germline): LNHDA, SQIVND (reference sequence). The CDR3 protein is CASSDIQGYDEKLFF. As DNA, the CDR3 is TGTGCCAGTAGTGACATACAGGGGTACGATGAAAAACTGTTTTTT. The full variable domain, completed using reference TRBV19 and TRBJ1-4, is DGGITQSPKYLFRKEGQNVTLSCEQNLNHDAMYWYRQDPGQGLRLIYYSQIVNDFQKGDIAEGYSVSREKKESFPLTVTSAQKNPTAFYLCASSDIQGYDEKLFFGSGTQLSVL.

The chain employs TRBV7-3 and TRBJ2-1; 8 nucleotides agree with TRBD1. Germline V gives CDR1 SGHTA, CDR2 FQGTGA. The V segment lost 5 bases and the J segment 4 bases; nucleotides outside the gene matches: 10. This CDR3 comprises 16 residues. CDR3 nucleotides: TGTGCCAGCAGCCGCGAGACAGGGGATGTATACAATGAGCAGTTCTTC. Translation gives CASSRETGDVYNEQFF.

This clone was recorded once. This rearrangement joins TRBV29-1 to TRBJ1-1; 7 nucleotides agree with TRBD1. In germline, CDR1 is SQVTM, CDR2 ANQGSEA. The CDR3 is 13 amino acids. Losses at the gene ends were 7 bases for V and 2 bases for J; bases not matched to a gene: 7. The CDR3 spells CSANRQGNTEAFF. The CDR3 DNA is TGCAGCGCCAATAGACAGGGCAACACTGAAGCTTTCTTT.

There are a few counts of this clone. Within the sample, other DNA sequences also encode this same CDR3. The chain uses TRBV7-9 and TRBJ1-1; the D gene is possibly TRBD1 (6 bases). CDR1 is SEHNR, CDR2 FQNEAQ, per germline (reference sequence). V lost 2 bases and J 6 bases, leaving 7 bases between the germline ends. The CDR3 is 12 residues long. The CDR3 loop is CASSLRTAEAFF. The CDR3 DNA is TGTGCCAGCAGCTTACGGACAGCTGAAGCTTTCTTT.

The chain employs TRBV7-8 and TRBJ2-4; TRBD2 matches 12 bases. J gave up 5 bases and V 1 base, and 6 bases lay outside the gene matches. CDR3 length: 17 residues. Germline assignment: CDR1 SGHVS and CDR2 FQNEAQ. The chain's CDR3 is CASSLVWPSGGENIQYF. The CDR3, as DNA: TGTGCCAGCAGCTTAGTATGGCCTAGCGGGGGGGAAAACATTCAGTACTTC.

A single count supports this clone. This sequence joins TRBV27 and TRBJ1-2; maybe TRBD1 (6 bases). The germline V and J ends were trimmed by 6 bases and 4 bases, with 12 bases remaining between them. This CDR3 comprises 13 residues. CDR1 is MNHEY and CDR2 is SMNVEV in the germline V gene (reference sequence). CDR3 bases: TGTGCCAGCAGGATGACAGGTGGCTATGGCTACACCTTC. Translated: CASRMTGGYGYTF.

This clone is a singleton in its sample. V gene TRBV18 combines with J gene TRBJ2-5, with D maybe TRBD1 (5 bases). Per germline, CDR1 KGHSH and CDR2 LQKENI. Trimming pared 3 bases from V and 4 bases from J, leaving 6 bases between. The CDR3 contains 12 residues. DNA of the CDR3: TGTGCCAGCTCACCCAGGGCAGAGACCCAGTACTTC. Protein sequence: CASSPRAETQYF.

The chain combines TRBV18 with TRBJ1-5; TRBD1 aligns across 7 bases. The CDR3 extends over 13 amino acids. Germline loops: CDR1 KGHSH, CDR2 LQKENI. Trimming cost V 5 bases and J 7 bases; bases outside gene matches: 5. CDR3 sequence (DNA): TGTGCCAGCTCAACAGGGGCTGGACAGCCCCAGCATTTT. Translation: CASSTGAGQPQHF.

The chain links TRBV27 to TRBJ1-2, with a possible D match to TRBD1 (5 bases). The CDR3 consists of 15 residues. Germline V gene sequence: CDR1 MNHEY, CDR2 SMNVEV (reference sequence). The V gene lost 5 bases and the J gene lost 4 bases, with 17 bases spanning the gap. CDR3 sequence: CASSPQLDSSYGYTF. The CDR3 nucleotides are TGTGCCAGCAGTCCCCAACTCGACAGCAGCTATGGCTACACCTTC.

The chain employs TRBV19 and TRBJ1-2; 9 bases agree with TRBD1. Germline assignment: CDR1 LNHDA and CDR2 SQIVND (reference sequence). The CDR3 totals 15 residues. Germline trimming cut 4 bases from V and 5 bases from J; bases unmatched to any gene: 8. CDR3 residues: CASSTRTGDVYGYTF. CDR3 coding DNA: TGTGCCAGTAGTACAAGGACAGGGGACGTTTATGGCTACACCTTC.

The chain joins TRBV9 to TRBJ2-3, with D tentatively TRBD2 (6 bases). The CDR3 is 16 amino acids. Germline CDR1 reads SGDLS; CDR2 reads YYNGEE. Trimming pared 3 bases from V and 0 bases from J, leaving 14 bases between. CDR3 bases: TGTGCCAGCAGCGCCGTGGGGGGACTTAGCACAGATACGCAGTATTTT. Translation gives CASSAVGGLSTDTQYF.

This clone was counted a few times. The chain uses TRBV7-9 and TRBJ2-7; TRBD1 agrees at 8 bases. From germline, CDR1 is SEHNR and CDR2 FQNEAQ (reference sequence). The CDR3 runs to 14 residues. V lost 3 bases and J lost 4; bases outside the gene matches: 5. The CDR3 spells CASSLAGGPYEQYF. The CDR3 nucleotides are TGTGCCAGCAGCTTGGCAGGGGGCCCTTACGAGCAGTACTTC. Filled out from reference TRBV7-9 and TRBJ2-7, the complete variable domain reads DTGVSQNPRHKITKRGQNVTFRCDPISEHNRLYWYRQTLGQGPEFLTYFQNEAQLEKSRLLSDRFSAERPKGSFSTLEIQRTEQGDSAMYLCASSLAGGPYEQYFGPGTRLTVT.

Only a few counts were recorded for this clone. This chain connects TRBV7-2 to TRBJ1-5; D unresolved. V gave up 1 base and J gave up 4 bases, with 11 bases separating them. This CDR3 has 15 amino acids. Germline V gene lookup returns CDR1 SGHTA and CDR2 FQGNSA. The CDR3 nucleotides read TGTGCCAGCAGCTTAGTCGGAGGGATTAATCAGCCCCAGCATTTT. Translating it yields CASSLVGGINQPQHF.

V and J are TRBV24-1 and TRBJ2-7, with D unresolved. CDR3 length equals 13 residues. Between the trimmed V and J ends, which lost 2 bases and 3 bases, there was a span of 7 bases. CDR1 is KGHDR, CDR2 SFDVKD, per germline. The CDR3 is CATSDSPGYEQYF. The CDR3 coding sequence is TGTGCCACCAGTGATTCTCCAGGCTACGAGCAGTACTTC.

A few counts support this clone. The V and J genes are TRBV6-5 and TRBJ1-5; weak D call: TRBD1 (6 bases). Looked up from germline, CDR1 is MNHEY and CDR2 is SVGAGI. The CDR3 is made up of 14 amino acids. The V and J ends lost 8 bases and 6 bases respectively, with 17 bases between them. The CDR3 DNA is TGTGCCAGCCAGGGCCCCCAGGGGACTCAGCCCCAGCATTTT. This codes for CASQGPQGTQPQHF.

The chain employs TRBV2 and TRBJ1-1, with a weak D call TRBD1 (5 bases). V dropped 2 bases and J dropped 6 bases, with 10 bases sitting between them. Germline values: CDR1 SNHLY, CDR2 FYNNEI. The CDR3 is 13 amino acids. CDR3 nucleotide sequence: TGTGCCAGCAGTGAACTTGGGGGGGCTGAAGCTTTCTTT. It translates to CASSELGGAEAFF.

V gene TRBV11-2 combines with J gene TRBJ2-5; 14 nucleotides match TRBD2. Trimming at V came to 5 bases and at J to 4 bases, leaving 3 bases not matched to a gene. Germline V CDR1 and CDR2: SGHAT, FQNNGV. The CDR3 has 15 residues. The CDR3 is CASSLGTSGGETQYF. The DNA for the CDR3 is TGTGCCAGCAGCCTCGGGACTAGCGGGGGAGAGACCCAGTACTTC.

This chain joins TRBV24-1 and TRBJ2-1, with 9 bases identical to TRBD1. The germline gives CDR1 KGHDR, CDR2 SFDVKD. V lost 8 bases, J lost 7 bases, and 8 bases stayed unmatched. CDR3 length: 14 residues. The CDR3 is CATTEGQGKNEQFF. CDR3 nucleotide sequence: TGTGCCACCACCGAGGGACAGGGAAAAAATGAGCAGTTCTTC.

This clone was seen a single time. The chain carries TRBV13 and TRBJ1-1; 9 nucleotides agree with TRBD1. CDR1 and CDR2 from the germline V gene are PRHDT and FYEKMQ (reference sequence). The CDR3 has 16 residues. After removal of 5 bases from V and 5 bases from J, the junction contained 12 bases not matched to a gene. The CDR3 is CASSPFVGTGYTEAFF. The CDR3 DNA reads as TGTGCCAGCAGCCCCTTTGTAGGGACAGGGTATACTGAAGCTTTCTTT.

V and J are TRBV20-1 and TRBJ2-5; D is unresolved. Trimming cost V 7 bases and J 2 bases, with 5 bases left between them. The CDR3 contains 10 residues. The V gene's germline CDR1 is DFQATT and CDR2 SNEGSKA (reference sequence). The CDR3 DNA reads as TGCAGTGACTGGCAAGAGACCCAGTACTTC. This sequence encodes CSDWQETQYF.

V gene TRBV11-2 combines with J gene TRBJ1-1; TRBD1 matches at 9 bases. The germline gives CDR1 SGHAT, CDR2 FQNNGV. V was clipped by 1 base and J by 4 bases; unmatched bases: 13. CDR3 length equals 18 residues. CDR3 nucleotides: TGTGCCAGCAGCTTAGGACCCCCGTTATGGACAGGGGTCACTGAAGCTTTCTTT. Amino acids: CASSLGPPLWTGVTEAFF.

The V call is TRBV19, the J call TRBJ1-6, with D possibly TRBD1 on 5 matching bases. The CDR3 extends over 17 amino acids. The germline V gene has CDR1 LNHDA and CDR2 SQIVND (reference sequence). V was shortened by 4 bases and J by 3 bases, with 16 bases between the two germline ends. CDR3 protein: CASSSGADGIYNSPLHF. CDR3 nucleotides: TGTGCCAGTAGTAGCGGGGCCGACGGCATCTATAATTCACCCCTCCACTTT.

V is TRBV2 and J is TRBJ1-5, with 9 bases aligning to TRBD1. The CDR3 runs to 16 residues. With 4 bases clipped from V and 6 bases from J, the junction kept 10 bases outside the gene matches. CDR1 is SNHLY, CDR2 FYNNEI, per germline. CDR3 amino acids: CASSATGGAMGQPQHF. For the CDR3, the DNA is TGTGCCAGCAGTGCAACAGGGGGCGCGATGGGTCAGCCCCAGCATTTT.

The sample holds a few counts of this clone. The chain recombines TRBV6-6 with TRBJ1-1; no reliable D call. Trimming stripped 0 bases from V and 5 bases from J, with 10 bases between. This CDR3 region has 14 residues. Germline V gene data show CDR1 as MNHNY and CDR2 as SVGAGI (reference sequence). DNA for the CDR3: TGTGCCAGCAGTTACTCAGGACGGACTACTGAAGCTTTCTTT. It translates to CASSYSGRTTEAFF.

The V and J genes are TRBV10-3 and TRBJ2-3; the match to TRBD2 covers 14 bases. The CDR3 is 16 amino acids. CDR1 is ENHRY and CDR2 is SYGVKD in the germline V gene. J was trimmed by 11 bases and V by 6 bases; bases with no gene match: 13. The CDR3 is CAISTTSGGGESKQYF. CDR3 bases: TGTGCCATCAGCACGACTAGCGGGGGGGGAGAGTCTAAGCAGTATTTT.

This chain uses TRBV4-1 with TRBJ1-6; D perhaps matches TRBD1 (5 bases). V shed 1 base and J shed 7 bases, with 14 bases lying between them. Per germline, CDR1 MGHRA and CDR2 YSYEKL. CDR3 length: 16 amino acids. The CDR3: CASSQVSSPGNSPLHF. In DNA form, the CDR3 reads TGCGCCAGCAGCCAAGTATCCAGCCCAGGGAATTCACCCCTCCACTTT.